The table lists the clone carrying this TCR beta chain with a count of one. Its antigen remains unknown. Trimming took 9 bases from V and 0 from J, leaving 11 bases between them. The CDR3 is 13 amino acids. Per germline, CDR1 SGHVS and CDR2 FNYEAQ. Described treatment: oral pan-JAK inhibitor, 5-10 mg twice daily. Reverse transcribed after extraction, RNA yielded cDNA as the sequencing template. Method: immunoSEQ multiplex PCR; TCRdb's copy keeps in-frame clones and lacks some. The sample lists roughly 120,000 clones; approximately 59% were seen once. The entry originates in a study of CD8+ T cells in alopecia areata. Study-wide findings and caveats: Tofacitinib significantly decreased scalp clonality and expanded CD8+ clones among top 100. Relative to mice, TCR sharing across patients was less clear, a difference possibly HLA-related.

Sample: CD8+ T cells sorted from blood, taken at week 4, from a patient treated with tofacitinib. The chain employs TRBV7-6 and TRBJ1-1; D is perhaps TRBD1 (5 bases). The TCR originated in a human donor with alopecia areata. CDR3 in amino acids: CASLAGVNTEAFF. The CDR3 DNA follows: TGTGCCAGTCTAGCGGGGGTGAACACTGAAGCTTTCTTT. Together with reference TRBV7-6 and TRBJ1-1, the CDR3 gives the full variable domain: GAGVSQSPRYKVTKRGQDVALRCDPISGHVSLYWYRQALGQGPEFLTYFNYEAQQDKSGLPNDRFSAERPEGSISTLTIQRTEQRDSAMYRCASLAGVNTEAFFGQGTRLTVV.